A selection of T cell receptor beta chains follows, all from one sample in a study of neurological immune-mediated disorders. A single record per CDR3 protein comes from TCRdb applying MiXCR to the 5' RACE reads. Of some 57,000 distinct CDR3 sequences in the sample, roughly 3.5% were seen once. Sample: PBMCs. These TCRs come from a woman aged 60-70 years with multiple sclerosis. CDR3s leave out the opening cysteine and the closing phenylalanine or tryptophan. Expanded clones are given a class, and other clones once, few, many or no size at all.

clone size	V gene	J gene	CDR3 protein
many	TRBV12-3/TRBV12-4	TRBJ2-2	ASSLRTVSGELF
many	TRBV3-1	TRBJ2-1	ASSHVAGNEQF
many	TRBV5-1	TRBJ1-5	ASSSLGDGSNQPQH
many	TRBV12-3/TRBV12-4	TRBJ2-3	ASSPGTFGTDTQY
few	TRBV20-1	TRBJ2-1	SARVSRGTDEQF
many	TRBV10-3	TRBJ2-5	AISTSGSPQETQY
many	TRBV29-1	TRBJ1-5	SVGEGPEPQH
many	TRBV12-3/TRBV12-4	TRBJ1-5	ASSLRMDQPQH
many	TRBV5-4	TRBJ2-6	ASSPTAGLKSGASVLT
few	TRBV20-1	TRBJ1-1	SAARNSAEAF
many	TRBV7-8	TRBJ1-4	ASSLGGRGEKLF
many	TRBV5-6	TRBJ2-7	ASSRDRKYEQY
few	TRBV11-2	TRBJ1-3	ASRQAGSGNTIY
many	TRBV3-1	TRBJ1-2	ASSHRTLDYGYT
few	TRBV4-1	TRBJ1-5	ASSQVPGSNQPQH
many	TRBV12-3/TRBV12-4	TRBJ2-1	ASSLTSGSQF
many	TRBV5-1	TRBJ2-2	ASSLAGRGELF
many	TRBV7-9	TRBJ1-2	ASSSTRFTGPTYYT
many	TRBV5-4	TRBJ2-7	ASSFRTGSYEQY
many	TRBV5-1	TRBJ2-7	ASRPGQGLYEQY
many	TRBV6-2/TRBV6-3	TRBJ1-5	ASTGPGGRNQPQH
many	TRBV6-5	TRBJ2-3	ASGLNRADTQY
many	TRBV10-3	TRBJ2-7	AIKLDRGYYEQY
many	TRBV10-3	TRBJ2-1	AISAASGEYYNEQF
many	TRBV7-9	TRBJ2-3	ASSLRSLTGRDTQY
many	TRBV6-2/TRBV6-3	TRBJ1-2	ASSYPDRFGYT
many	TRBV5-1	TRBJ2-1	ASSLQGTGINNEQF
many	TRBV5-1	TRBJ1-1	ASSPVDGTEAF
many	TRBV20-1	TRBJ2-7	SATTSISEQY
many	TRBV20-1	TRBJ2-7	SASSATVGLAEQY
many	TRBV5-1	TRBJ1-6	ASSLIGTGRNSPLH
many	TRBV15	TRBJ2-6	ATSRDRRVGANVLT
-	TRBV7-8	TRBJ2-3	ASSFVGTVPPQY
many	TRBV18	TRBJ1-6	ASSNGQGGSPLH
many	TRBV20-1	TRBJ2-7	SLSQAYEQY
many	TRBV14	TRBJ2-2	ASSSGLVYTGELF
many	TRBV28	TRBJ1-3	ASSPSGQGRYTGNTIY